This TCR beta chain derives from a study of blood T cell repertoires in COVID-19. The method was immunoSEQ multiplex PCR; TCRdb's version includes in-frame clones alone and lacks a portion of them. The table includes around 200,000 clones, around 83% detected once. Each recovered donor of Cohort 3 presented with two negative PCRs, clearance, or symptom resolution. The germline gives CDR1 MDHEN, CDR2 SYDVKM. CDR3 size: 15 residues. A remark on this clone: At one boundary the junction diverges from the germline segment, which might be a read error.

This chain uses TRBV28 with TRBJ1-4; perhaps TRBD1 as D (6 bases). Sequenced material: PBMCs or T cells enriched from blood (not recorded which). The clonotype originates from a man in his forties who had recovered from COVID-19. This CDR3 is CASSSFTGNNEKLFF. Here the CDR3 DNA reads TGTGCCAGCAGTTCCTTTACAGGGAATAATGAAAAGCTGTTTTTT. Full variable domain (missing parts from reference TRBV28 and TRBJ1-4): DVKVTQSSRYLVKRTGEKVFLECVQDMDHENMFWYRQDPGLGLRLIYFSYDVKMKEKGDIPEGYSVSREKKERFSLILESASTNQTSMYLCASSSFTGNNEKLFFGSGTQLSVL.